The T cell receptor (beta chain) under discussion was sequenced for a study of early stage breast cancer tumors. Overall study context: Most of the 16 invasive tumors were ER+, PR+ and HER2-.

Study results and limitations: Commonly generated sequences made up most enriched TCRB sequences shared between patients.

This clone is deemed medium-sized. The target antigen is unknown. Each sample had two DNA replicates, around 0.45 ug blood or roughly 1.4 ug tissue. Profiling relied on immunoSEQ multiplex PCR, and the TCRdb table lists in-frame clones only, not all of them. This table has 5,500 to 7,000 clones, over 65% appearing once. The specimen sequenced was normal breast tissue next to the tumor. The origin of this receptor is a person aged 50-59 years with breast cancer.

The CDR3 coding sequence is TGTGCCAGCAGCTTAGCCGTTGGCAATCAGCCCCAGCATTTT. Protein product: CASSLAVGNQPQHF. The chain has TRBV7-6 and TRBJ1-5; D not resolved. This CDR3 region has 14 residues. From germline, CDR1 is SGHVS and CDR2 FNYEAQ. Deletions cut 0 bases from V and 2 bases from J, with 5 bases between.